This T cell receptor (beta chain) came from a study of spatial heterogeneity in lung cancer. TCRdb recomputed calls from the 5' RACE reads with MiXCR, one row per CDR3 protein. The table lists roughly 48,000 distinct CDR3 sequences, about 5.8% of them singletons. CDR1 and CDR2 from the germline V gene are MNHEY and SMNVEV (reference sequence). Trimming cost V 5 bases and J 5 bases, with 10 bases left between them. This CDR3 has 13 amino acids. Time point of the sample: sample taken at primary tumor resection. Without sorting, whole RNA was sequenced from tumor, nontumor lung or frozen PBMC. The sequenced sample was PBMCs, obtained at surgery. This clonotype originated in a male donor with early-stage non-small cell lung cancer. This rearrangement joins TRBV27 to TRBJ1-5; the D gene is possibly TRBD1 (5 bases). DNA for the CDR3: TGTGCCAGCAGTCAAGACAGATATCAGCCCCAGCATTTT. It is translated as CASSQDRYQPQHF.